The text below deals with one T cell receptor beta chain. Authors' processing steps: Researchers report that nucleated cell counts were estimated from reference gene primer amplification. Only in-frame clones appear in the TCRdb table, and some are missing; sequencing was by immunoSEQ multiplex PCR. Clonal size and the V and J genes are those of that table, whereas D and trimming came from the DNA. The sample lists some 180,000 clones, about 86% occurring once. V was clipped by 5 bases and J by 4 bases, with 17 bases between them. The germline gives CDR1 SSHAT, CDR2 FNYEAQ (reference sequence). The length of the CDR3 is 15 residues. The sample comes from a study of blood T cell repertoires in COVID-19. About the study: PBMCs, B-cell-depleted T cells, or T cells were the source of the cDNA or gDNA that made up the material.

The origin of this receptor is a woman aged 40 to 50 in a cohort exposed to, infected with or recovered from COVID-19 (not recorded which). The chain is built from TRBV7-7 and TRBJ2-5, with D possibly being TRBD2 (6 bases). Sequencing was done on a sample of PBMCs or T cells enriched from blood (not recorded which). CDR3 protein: CASSRRGLPRETQYF. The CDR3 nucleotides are TGTGCCAGCAGCCGGAGGGGTCTGCCCCGAGAGACCCAGTACTTC.